The 13 T cell receptor beta chains below all came from one sample that was sequenced in a study of regulatory T cells in long-lasting Graves disease. Time point indicated: newly diagnosed GD, antithyroid drugs for less than 3 months. From RNA extracted from PBMCs, the TCR library was made. Relying on iRepertoire HTBI primers and Arm-PCR of CDR3 regions, the team built TCR beta libraries. One entry per CDR3 protein results from TCRdb running MiXCR on the multiplex PCR reads. The sample holds approximately 400,000 distinct CDR3 sequences, about 15% seen once. This sample also appeared in a second study, on T cells in Graves' hyperthyroidism and ophthalmopathy.

The material was peripheral blood mononuclear cells (PBMCs), obtained at new diagnosis, from a patient treated with antithyroid drugs. These receptors were taken from a woman aged 25 to 39 with Graves disease.

V usage is TRBV6-2 or TRBV6-3 and J usage is TRBJ2-4; tentative D call: TRBD2 (5 bases). This CDR3 spans 15 amino acids. CDR1 and CDR2 from the germline V gene are MNHEY and SVGEGT. Trimming pared 6 bases from V and 0 bases from J, leaving 12 bases between. CDR3 DNA sequence: TGTGCCAGCAGATACGGACTTATAGCCAAAAACATTCAGTACTTC. Amino acids: CASRYGLIAKNIQYF.

The chain combines TRBV4-2 with TRBJ1-4, with a tentative D call TRBD1 (5 bases). CDR3 size: 16 residues. V shed 0 bases and J shed 7 bases, with 15 bases lying between them. The germline gives CDR1 LGHNA, CDR2 YNFKEQ. CDR3 protein: CASSQDRGAVGEKLFF. The CDR3 DNA reads as TGTGCCAGCAGCCAAGATCGAGGGGCAGTGGGTGAAAAACTGTTTTTT.

The chain uses TRBV24-1 and TRBJ1-2; TRBD1 matches at 10 bases. V lost 10 bases and J lost 3; bases outside the gene matches: 10. The germline V gene encodes CDR1 KGHDR and CDR2 SFDVKD. This CDR3 is built from 15 residues. CDR3 amino acids: CATLGTGESDYGYTF. CDR3 bases: TGTGCCACGCTAGGGACAGGGGAGTCTGACTATGGCTACACCTTC.

Turning to this clonotype: This may be a read error: a much more frequent sequence differs by one nucleotide. The rearrangement links TRBV9 to TRBJ2-1; perhaps TRBD2 as D (6 bases). The CDR3 contains 17 residues. The V end lost 2 bases, the J end lost 0 bases, and 15 bases lay between the germline ends. The germline CDR1 and CDR2 sequences are SGDLS and YYNGEE. Written as DNA, the CDR3 is TGTGCCAGCAGCGTTAAGGACTATGGCAGCTCCTACAATGAGCAGTTCTTC. This translates into CASSVKDYGSSYNEQFF.

Many counts were recorded for this clonotype. The chain links TRBV12-3 or TRBV12-4 to TRBJ1-1, with TRBD1 matching 9 bases. The junction had 8 bases not matched to a gene; V was cut back by 6 bases and J by 3 bases. The CDR3 is made up of 15 amino acids. CDR3 DNA: TGTGCCAGCAGCCCGAGACAGGGGGTAGACACTGAAGCTTTCTTT. This encodes CASSPRQGVDTEAFF.

This clonotype was found a few times. The chain is built from TRBV27 and TRBJ1-2, with 7 bases aligning to TRBD1. The CDR3 extends over 16 amino acids. Germline lookup yields CDR1 MNHEY and CDR2 SMNVEV (reference sequence). The V segment lost 10 bases and the J segment 4 bases; nucleotides outside the gene matches: 18. The CDR3 DNA reads as TGTGCCATCCGCTCCAGGGGGGACGGAGGCTCCTATGGCTACACCTTC. Protein: CAIRSRGDGGSYGYTF.

As concerns this clonotype: A clone one base away is much larger, so this may be a read error. The V and J genes are TRBV6-1 and TRBJ2-7, with TRBD1 as a possible D gene (5 bases). There are 16 residues in the CDR3. V was trimmed by 8 bases and J by 2 bases, leaving 22 bases between them. Germline V CDR1 and CDR2: MNHNS, SASEGT. CDR3 sequence: CASRQPSGYNAYEQYF. CDR3 bases: TGTGCCAGCCGTCAACCGTCAGGGTATAATGCCTACGAGCAGTACTTC.

This clonotype was seen at least ten times. This chain uses TRBV29-1 with TRBJ1-1, with TRBD1 as a possible D gene (5 bases). The V gene's germline CDR1 is SQVTM and CDR2 ANQGSEA. The CDR3 spans 14 residues. Trimming removed 5 bases from V and 0 bases from J, with 13 bases in between. In nucleotides, the CDR3 is TGCAGCGTTAGTCTGGGGGTACTGAACACTGAAGCTTTCTTT. Its translation is CSVSLGVLNTEAFF.

This clonotype occurred once. The V gene is TRBV24-1, the J gene TRBJ2-3, with 9 bases lining up with TRBD1. Germline-derived CDR1 and CDR2 are KGHDR and SFDVKD. CDR3 length: 17 residues. Losses at the gene ends were 3 bases for V and 1 base for J; bases not matched to a gene: 7. This chain's CDR3 is CATSDPKTGGGTDTQYF. The CDR3 DNA reads TGTGCCACCAGTGATCCGAAGACAGGGGGAGGCACAGATACGCAGTATTTT.

The gene calls are TRBV7-9 and TRBJ1-5, with 7 bases lining up with TRBD1. Germline V lookup: CDR1 SEHNR, CDR2 FQNEAQ (reference sequence). The V gene end was trimmed by 1 base and the J gene end by 2 bases; junction bases not matched to a gene: 2. The CDR3 is made up of 15 amino acids. The CDR3 coding sequence is TGTGCCAGCAGCTTAGTAGGGGGCGGCAATCAGCCCCAGCATTTT. Translating it yields CASSLVGGGNQPQHF.

This clonotype was observed a few times. The chain joins TRBV20-1 to TRBJ2-1; 9 nucleotides align to TRBD2. This CDR3 has 17 residues. V trimming: 6 bases; J trimming: 5 bases; junction bases outside the gene matches: 17. Germline V gene sequence: CDR1 DFQATT, CDR2 SNEGSKA (reference sequence). In DNA, the CDR3 is TGCAGTGCGGAATATATAGGGGGCCTAGCGGGGCACAATGAGCAGTTCTTC. Translated: CSAEYIGGLAGHNEQFF.

This clonotype showed up many times. The V call is TRBV29-1, the J call TRBJ2-3, with 7 positions matching TRBD2. Germline CDR1 reads SQVTM; CDR2 reads ANQGSEA. The V and J ends lost 7 bases and 0 bases, in that order; junction bases with no gene match: 13. The CDR3 spans 16 residues. In DNA form, the CDR3 reads TGCAGCGACAAATCAGGGAGGCGGGGGAGCACAGATACGCAGTATTTT. This codes for CSDKSGRRGSTDTQYF.

This clonotype turned up a few times. A far larger clone differs by one base, so this is likely a read error. CDR3 in DNA: TGTGCCTGGAGTGAGGAGCCCAACGAGCAGTACTTC. Amino acid sequence: CAWSEEPNEQYF. The chain combines TRBV30 with TRBJ2-4; D is unresolved. The DNA matches TRBJ2-7 better at its end, which makes the J call doubtful. The CDR3 has 12 residues. Looked up from germline, CDR1 is GTSNPN and CDR2 is SVGIG (reference sequence).